The 18 T cell receptor beta chains reported below all come from one sample, sequenced in a study of siplizumab effects on memory and regulatory T cells. Libraries were prepared by immunoSEQ multiplex PCR; TCRdb keeps only in-frame clonotypes and omits some of them. This sample has tens of thousands of clones, with 80% to 90% found just once. Input material: Tregs sorted from blood. Receptors were obtained from a human donor in good health.

This sequence joins TRBV7-2 and TRBJ2-7, with D unresolved. V gave up 5 bases and J gave up 4 bases, with 18 bases separating them. Germline V gene sequence: CDR1 SGHTA, CDR2 FQGNSA. This CDR3 spans 15 amino acids. CDR3 amino acids: CASSQAWHSKYEQYF. The CDR3 DNA sequence: TGTGCCAGCAGCCAAGCGTGGCACAGTAAGTACGAGCAGTACTTC. Complete variable domain (other parts from reference TRBV7-2 and TRBJ2-7): GAGVSQSPSNKVTEKGKDVELRCDPISGHTALYWYRQSLGQGLEFLIYFQGNSAPDKSGLPSDRFSAERTGGSVSTLTIQRTQQEDSAVYLCASSQAWHSKYEQYFGPGTRLTVT.

V and J are TRBV9 and TRBJ2-7, with 9 bases that match TRBD2. V shed 4 bases and J 6 bases; nucleotides not matched to a gene: 14. The germline gives CDR1 SGDLS, CDR2 YYNGEE. The CDR3 is 16 amino acids. This CDR3 reads CASSPEPSGVGSEQYF. The CDR3 DNA reads TGTGCCAGCAGCCCAGAACCTAGCGGGGTGGGTAGCGAGCAGTACTTC.

The CDR3 nucleotides read TGTGCCAGCAGTTCTTTACAGTTCTACGAGCAGTACTTC. This gives the protein CASSSLQFYEQYF. The chain uses TRBV6-6 and TRBJ2-7; D uncertain. Trimming took off 4 bases at V and 3 bases at J, with 10 bases between the two ends. The CDR3 spans 13 residues. CDR1 is MNHNY, CDR2 SVGAGI, per germline (reference sequence).

The chain combines TRBV18 with TRBJ2-7; TRBD2 matches 8 bases. Germline CDR1 is KGHSH and CDR2 is LQKENI. The CDR3 consists of 15 residues. V dropped 6 bases and J dropped 1; count of bases not matched to a gene: 8. This chain's CDR3 is CASSLREGGSYEQYF. The CDR3, as DNA: TGTGCCAGCTCCCTCCGGGAGGGGGGGTCCTACGAGCAGTACTTC.

The genes are TRBV7-6 and TRBJ2-1; D gene unclear. Trimming stripped 4 bases from V and 9 bases from J, with 7 bases between. Germline V gene sequence: CDR1 SGHVS, CDR2 FNYEAQ. The CDR3 runs to 11 residues. The CDR3 is CASSSSIEQFF. In nucleotides, the CDR3 is TGTGCCAGCAGCTCCTCCATTGAGCAGTTCTTC.

The V gene is TRBV9, the J gene TRBJ2-5; D tentatively fits TRBD1 or TRBD2 (5 bases each). This CDR3 is built from 15 residues. V lost 4 bases, J lost 5 bases, and 18 bases lay in between. Germline V gene data show CDR1 as SGDLS and CDR2 as YYNGEE. The CDR3 DNA follows: TGTGCCAGCAGCCCCGGGACCGTCTATCGGGAGACCCAGTACTTC. This encodes CASSPGTVYRETQYF. Full variable domain (remainder filled in from reference TRBV9 and TRBJ2-5): DSGVTQTPKHLITATGQRVTLRCSPRSGDLSVYWYQQSLDQGLQFLIQYYNGEERAKGNILERFSAQQFPDLHSELNLSSLELGDSALYFCASSPGTVYRETQYFGPGTRLLVL.

The chain combines TRBV6-6 with TRBJ1-5; no reliable D call. The CDR3 consists of 15 residues. The V gene's germline CDR1 is MNHNY and CDR2 SVGAGI (reference sequence). Trimming removed 0 bases from V and 3 bases from J, with 9 bases in between. The CDR3 spells CASSYSGRTNQPQHF. The CDR3, as DNA: TGTGCCAGCAGTTACTCCGGGCGTACCAATCAGCCCCAGCATTTT.

In nucleotides, the CDR3 is TGTGCCAGCAGCCTCAAATGGAGGATGGATGAGCAGTTCTTC. Translation gives CASSLKWRMDEQFF. V usage is TRBV7-9 and J usage is TRBJ2-1; perhaps TRBD2 as D (5 bases). Per germline, CDR1 SEHNR and CDR2 FQNEAQ (reference sequence). The CDR3 runs 14 residues. V was cut by 5 bases and J by 8 bases, with 16 bases left in between.

V usage is TRBV5-4 and J usage is TRBJ2-6; the D gene could be TRBD1 or TRBD2 (5 bases each). V lost 5 bases and J lost 0, with 12 bases in between. CDR1 SGHNT and CDR2 YYREEE come from the germline V gene (reference sequence). The CDR3 has 16 amino acids. Here the CDR3 DNA reads TGTGCCAGCAGGCCCGGGACCGACTCTGGGGCCAACGTCCTGACTTTC. Translating it yields CASRPGTDSGANVLTF.

The genes are TRBV30 and TRBJ2-7; 9 bases map to TRBD1. The CDR3 totals 14 residues. Per the germline V gene, CDR1 is GTSNPN and CDR2 is SVGIG (reference sequence). J gave up 6 bases and V 4 bases, and 10 bases lay outside the gene matches. The chain's CDR3 is CAWTLGQGVVEQYF. In DNA form, the CDR3 reads TGTGCCTGGACCCTGGGACAGGGAGTGGTCGAGCAGTACTTC.

The chain joins TRBV10-3 to TRBJ2-5, with 7 bases fitting TRBD1. The CDR3 contains 14 residues. Losses at the gene ends were 11 bases for V and 4 bases for J; bases not matched to a gene: 13. Looked up from germline, CDR1 is ENHRY and CDR2 is SYGVKD. The CDR3 sequence: CAVNSQGRRETQYF. In DNA form, the CDR3 reads TGTGCCGTCAATTCACAGGGGCGCCGAGAGACCCAGTACTTC.

The rearrangement joins TRBV4-2 to TRBJ2-5, with TRBD2 matching over 9 bases. CDR1 and CDR2 (germline): LGHNA, YNFKEQ. The CDR3 is 16 amino acids. Losses at the gene ends were 0 bases for V and 6 bases for J; bases not matched to a gene: 8. CDR3 residues: CASSQDKASGTKTQYF. DNA for the CDR3: TGTGCCAGCAGCCAAGATAAGGCTAGCGGGACCAAGACCCAGTACTTC.

The chain links TRBV25-1 to TRBJ2-5; 7 bases match TRBD1. J lost 0 bases, V lost 6 bases, and 4 bases had no gene match. The CDR3 spans 14 residues. Germline CDR1 MGHDK, CDR2 SYGVNS. CDR3 loop: CASSDDRDQETQYF. The CDR3 DNA follows: TGTGCCAGCAGCGACGACAGGGACCAAGAGACCCAGTACTTC.

This sequence joins TRBV6-6 and TRBJ1-2; maybe TRBD1 (6 bases). The germline V gene has CDR1 MNHNY and CDR2 SVGAGI (reference sequence). The V end was cut by 5 bases, the J end by 1 base, with 14 bases between. This CDR3 is 15 amino acids long. CDR3 sequence reads: CASSRGTDHNYGYTF. Here the CDR3 DNA reads TGTGCCAGCAGTAGGGGGACGGACCATAACTATGGCTACACCTTC.

There are a few counts of this clone. This chain joins TRBV7-2 and TRBJ2-3; no definite D call. With 7 bases removed from V and 0 bases from J, the gap between germline ends came to 14 bases. Germline values: CDR1 SGHTA, CDR2 FQGNSA. CDR3 length: 15 amino acids. In DNA form, the CDR3 reads TGTGCCAGCACCCTAATGAGGTGGAGCACAGATACGCAGTATTTT. Protein: CASTLMRWSTDTQYF.

The chain carries TRBV5-1 and TRBJ2-5; no reliable D call. Germline loops: CDR1 SGHRS, CDR2 YFSETQ. This CDR3 comprises 10 residues. Trimming pared 5 bases from V and 5 bases from J, leaving 4 bases between. CDR3 sequence (DNA): TGCGCCAGCAGAGGGGAGACCCAGTACTTC. Translating it yields CASRGETQYF.

V and J are TRBV12-5 and TRBJ2-5; TRBD1 agrees at 9 bases. The CDR3 length is 14 residues. V shed 1 base and J 7 bases; nucleotides not matched to a gene: 4. The germline V gene has CDR1 LGHNT and CDR2 FRNRAP. DNA for the CDR3: TGTGCTAGTGGTTTGGCACAGGGGGCGGTGACCCAGTACTTC. Residues: CASGLAQGAVTQYF.

This clone occurred a few times. The chain uses TRBV30 and TRBJ1-2; D remains ambiguous. Germline CDR1 GTSNPN, CDR2 SVGIG (reference sequence). V dropped 0 bases and J dropped 8 bases, with 19 bases sitting between them. The CDR3 sequence is 15 residues long. This CDR3 is CAWSVRELLTAGYTF. The CDR3 DNA is TGTGCCTGGAGTGTGCGGGAGCTACTCACGGCCGGCTACACCTTC.